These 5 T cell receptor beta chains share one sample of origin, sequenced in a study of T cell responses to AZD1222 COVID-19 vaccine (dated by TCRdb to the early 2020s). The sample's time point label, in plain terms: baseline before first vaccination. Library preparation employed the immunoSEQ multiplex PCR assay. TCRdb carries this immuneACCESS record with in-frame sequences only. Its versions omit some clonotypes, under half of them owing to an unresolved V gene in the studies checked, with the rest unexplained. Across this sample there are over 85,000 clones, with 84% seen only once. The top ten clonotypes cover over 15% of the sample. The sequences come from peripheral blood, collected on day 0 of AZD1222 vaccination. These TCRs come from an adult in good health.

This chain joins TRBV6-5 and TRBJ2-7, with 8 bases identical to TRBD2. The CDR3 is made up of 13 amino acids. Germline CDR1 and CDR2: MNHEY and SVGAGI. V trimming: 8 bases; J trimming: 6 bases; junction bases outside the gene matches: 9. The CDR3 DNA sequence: TGTGCCAGCCAACCGGGACTAGTCTCCGAGCAGTACGTC. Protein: CASQPGLVSEQYV.

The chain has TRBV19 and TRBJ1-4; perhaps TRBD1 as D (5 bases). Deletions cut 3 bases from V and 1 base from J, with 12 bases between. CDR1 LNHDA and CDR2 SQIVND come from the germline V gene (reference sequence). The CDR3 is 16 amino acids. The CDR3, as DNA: TGTGCCAGTAGTATTTATTCCGGGGGAACTAATGAAAAACTGTTTTTT. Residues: CASSIYSGGTNEKLFF.

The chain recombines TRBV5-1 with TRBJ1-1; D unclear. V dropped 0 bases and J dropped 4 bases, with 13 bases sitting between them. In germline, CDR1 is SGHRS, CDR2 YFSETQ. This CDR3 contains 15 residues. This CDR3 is CASSLVRPSPTEAFF. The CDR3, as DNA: TGCGCCAGCAGCTTGGTCAGACCCTCCCCCACTGAAGCTTTCTTT.

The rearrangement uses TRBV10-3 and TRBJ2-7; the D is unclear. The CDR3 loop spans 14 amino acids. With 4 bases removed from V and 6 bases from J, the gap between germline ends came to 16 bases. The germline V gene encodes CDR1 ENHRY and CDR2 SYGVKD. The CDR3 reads CAISVSGDPSEQYF. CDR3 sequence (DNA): TGTGCCATCAGTGTCTCCGGAGACCCCAGCGAGCAGTACTTC.

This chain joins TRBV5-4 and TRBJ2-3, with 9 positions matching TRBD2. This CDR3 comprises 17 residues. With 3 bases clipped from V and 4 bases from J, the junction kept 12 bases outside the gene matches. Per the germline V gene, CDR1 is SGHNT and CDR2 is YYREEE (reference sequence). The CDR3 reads CASSSGGSGGSADTQYF. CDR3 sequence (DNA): TGTGCCAGCAGCTCCGGGGGGAGCGGGGGGTCCGCAGATACGCAGTATTTT.